Listed here is a single T cell receptor (beta chain). This clone was detected only once. Its binding antigen is unknown. No quality values exist for individual bases; no much larger clone is one base distant. Via the germline V gene, CDR1 is KGHSH and CDR2 LQKENI. V is reduced by 5 bases and J by 0 bases, leaving a spacing of 11 bases between them. The CDR3 sequence holds 14 residues, the cysteine and phenylalanine included. The only DNA kept is the CDR3, 42 bases in frame from the first base. This record comes from a study of OX40 agonist ivuxolimab in advanced cancers. Some background on the complete study: The costimulatory receptor OX40 (CD134) was targeted by ivuxolimab, a fully human IgG2 agonistic monoclonal antibody. Intravenous ivuxolimab was administered to patients every 2 weeks at six dose levels: 0.01, 0.1, 0.3, 1.5, 3 and 10 mg/kg. Among the 52 dose-escalation patients, some 20 had hepatocellular carcinoma, approximately 15 melanoma, 9 renal cell carcinoma and 9 head and neck cancer. Partial responses occurred in three dose-escalation patients: two with cutaneous melanoma and one with hepatocellular carcinoma. Peripheral TCRbeta sequencing aimed to test whether ivuxolimab altered TCR sequence diversity and caused clonal T-cell expansion. Patients were allowed to have had prior anti-PD-1, anti-PD-L1 or anti-CTLA-4 therapy, and less than 45% of the dose-escalation patients had previously received checkpoint inhibitors. In the dose-escalation cohort, more than 75% of patients were male, and the mean age was roughly 60 years, with a range of 23 to 79. The paper covers the monotherapy dose-escalation part of the phase I ivuxolimab trial, which included N of about 50 patients. Points the paper makes about the study in general: In partial responders in the 0.1-3.0 mg/kg groups, normalized peripheral clonal expansion was found to be among the lowest, especially among CD8+ T cells. Low levels of normalized T-cell clonal expansion were also seen in some nonresponding patients. After ivuxolimab, more expanded clones were found on average in CD8+ T cells than in CD4+ T cells. At doses of 0.1 to 3.0 mg/kg, clonal expansion of both CD4+ and CD8+ T cells in blood was seen between baseline and week 6. Antigen specificity was not determined for the clonally expanded peripheral T cells.

Genomic DNA was isolated from the sorted cells so that the TCRbeta CDR3 region could be sequenced. The immunoSEQ Assay was used for sequencing of TCRbeta CDR3 regions. The source is immuneACCESS, and TCRdb retained only in-frame sequences with V and J called. Part of the clones is not carried over; for the studies checked, unresolved V genes explain less than half of this, and the remainder is unexplained. For this sample the table gives some 83,000 clones, of which roughly nine tenths were detected only once. Of the sample, under 9.5% falls within the top ten clones. The trial excluded patients who had a history of autoimmune disease or who were on systemic immunosuppression. Peripheral blood for TCR sequencing was drawn from every dose cohort at baseline, at cycle 4 day 1 and at cycle 7 day 1. Samples were obtained from an open-label, multicenter, first-in-human phase I dose-escalation trial of ivuxolimab. The trial enrolled adults with locally advanced or metastatic head and neck squamous cell, hepatocellular, melanoma or renal cell carcinoma. Before TCR sequencing, CD4+ T cells and CD8+ T cells from peripheral blood were sorted into separate populations.

The rearrangement joined TRBV18 to TRBJ2-7, with TRBD2 as a weak D call on 6 bases. Sequencing was performed on CD4+ or CD8+ T cells sorted from blood, taken in a trial of the OX40 agonist ivuxolimab. This receptor was identified in an adult with an advanced solid tumor such as melanoma, head and neck, liver or kidney cancer. The DNA sequence is TGTGCCAGCTCATACGGGGGAAGCTCCTACGAGCAGTACTTC. This yields the protein CASSYGGSSYEQYF.